This TCR beta chain was sequenced in a study of shared clonotypes between healthy human individuals. Across the study: CD8 memory received one plate per donor, CD8 naive two, CD4 memory three and CD4 naive three.

V dropped 2 bases and J dropped 1 base, with 8 bases sitting between them. CDR1 MDHEN and CDR2 SYDVKM come from the germline V gene. This CDR3 is 14 amino acids long. Points on this clone: Its antigen remains unidentified. Other DNA sequences in this specimen translate into the identical CDR3.

CD45RO negativity and positive selection for CCR7 defined naive CD8 cells, a population that excluded terminally differentiated effector memory CD45RA+ cells. In the sorted-subset replicate PCRs, approximately 200 ng DNA, 29,000 or so T cell genomes, was used. Authors' processing steps: As immunoSEQ supplied junction-only sequences (without quality scores), filtering differed. Only in-frame clones appear in the TCRdb table, and some are missing; sequencing was by immunoSEQ multiplex PCR. That table is the source of V, J and clone size, and D and trimming were worked out from the DNA. The sample lists approximately 590,000 clones; roughly 95% were seen once. General observations from the study: Naive CD4 clonotypes overlapped across a few donors at about 5.3%.

The sample was naive CD8+ T cells sorted from blood. This clonotype originated in a woman in her 30s in good health. This sequence joins TRBV28 and TRBJ1-1, with D possibly TRBD1 on 5 matching bases. The CDR3 is CASSLVGGNTEAFF. The CDR3 DNA reads TGTGCCAGCAGTTTAGTCGGGGGGAACACTGAAGCTTTCTTT. Using reference TRBV28 and TRBJ1-1 for the parts outside the CDR3, the full variable domain is DVKVTQSSRYLVKRTGEKVFLECVQDMDHENMFWYRQDPGLGLRLIYFSYDVKMKEKGDIPEGYSVSREKKERFSLILESASTNQTSMYLCASSLVGGNTEAFFGQGTRLTVV.